This T cell receptor beta chain was captured in a study of blood T cell repertoires in COVID-19. The overall study: There were acute and convalescent COVID-19 samples, and they came from the United States, Italy and Spain. PBMCs, B-cell-depleted T cells, or T cells were the source of the cDNA or gDNA that made up the material.

CDR1 is DFQATT, CDR2 SNEGSKA, per germline (reference sequence). V lost 6 bases, J lost 13 bases, and 19 bases lay in between. There are 11 residues in the CDR3. Study processing details: Using reference gene primer amplification, nucleated cell counts were estimated. The table came from immunoSEQ multiplex PCR; TCRdb's copy has only in-frame clones and leaves some out. V, J and clone size were drawn from that table, and D and trimming were deduced from the DNA. The sample carries 150,000 or so clones, about 87% recorded once. This TCR derives from a man at least 80 years old with acute or convalescent COVID-19. Sequencing input: peripheral blood. This chain joins TRBV20-1 and TRBJ2-7; D is perhaps TRBD1 (5 bases). This CDR3 reads CSAPRAQGQYF. CDR3 nucleotide sequence: TGCAGTGCACCTAGGGCCCAGGGTCAATACTTC.